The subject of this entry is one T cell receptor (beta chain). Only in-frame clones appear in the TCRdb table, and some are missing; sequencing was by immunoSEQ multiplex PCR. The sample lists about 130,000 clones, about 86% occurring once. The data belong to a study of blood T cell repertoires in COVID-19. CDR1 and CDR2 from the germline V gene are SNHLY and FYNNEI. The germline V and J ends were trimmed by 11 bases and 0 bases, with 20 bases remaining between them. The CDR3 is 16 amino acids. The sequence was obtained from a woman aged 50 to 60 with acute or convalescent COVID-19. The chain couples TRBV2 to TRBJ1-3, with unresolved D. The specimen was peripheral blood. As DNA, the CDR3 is TGTGCCGGTGAGGAGAGGCAGCTTCTCTCTGGAAACACCATATATTTT. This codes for CAGEERQLLSGNTIYF. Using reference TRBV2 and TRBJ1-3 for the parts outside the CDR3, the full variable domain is EPEVTQTPSHQVTQMGQEVILRCVPISNHLYFYWYRQILGQKVEFLVSFYNNEISEKSEIFDDQFSVERPDGSNFTLKIRSTKLEDSAMYFCAGEERQLLSGNTIYFGEGSWLTVV.